This T cell receptor (beta chain) was recovered during a study of regulatory T cells in long-lasting Graves disease. The CDR3 runs to 16 residues. Germline CDR1 and CDR2: SNHLY and FYNNEI. Germline trimming cut 2 bases from V and 4 bases from J; bases unmatched to any gene: 7. The time point: persistent/refractory GD, antithyroid drugs over 5 years with positive TRAb. From RNA extracted from PBMCs, the TCR library was made. Peripheral blood, 7 to 9.5 milliliters of it, was drawn into EDTA tubes. Arm-PCR of CDR3 regions and iRepertoire HTBI primers were the basis on which TCR beta libraries were built. Each CDR3 protein is one row after TCRdb ran MiXCR on the multiplex PCR reads. The sample holds 250,000 to 300,000 distinct CDR3 sequences, roughly 21% seen once. The study, taken as a whole, reports: Persistent disease exhibited a predilection for TRBV28, TRBJ1-2 and TRBJ2-5.

This clonotype has a count of ten or more. Its target is unknown. The chain has TRBV2 and TRBJ1-4; TRBD1 aligns across 7 bases. Here the sequenced sample was peripheral blood mononuclear cells (PBMCs), taken when the disease was refractory, from a patient treated with antithyroid drugs. This clonotype was obtained from a female donor with Graves disease. CDR3 loop: CASSETRSGGNEKLFF. The CDR3 DNA follows: TGTGCCAGCAGTGAAACAAGGTCAGGGGGTAATGAAAAACTGTTTTTT.